This T cell receptor (beta chain) was found in a study of Ad26.COV2.S vaccination and SARS-CoV-2 variants. Using immunoSEQ multiplex PCR, the repertoire was profiled, and TCRdb retains in-frame clones only, with some absent. The sample records some 520,000 clones, roughly 85% being singletons. The treatment: around 19 received Ad26.COV2.S at low or high dose, single or two shots; 5 received placebo; per-sample allocation not given. Sample collection was performed on day 63 after the first vaccine or placebo injection. CDR3 size: 11 residues. V dropped 5 bases and J dropped 8 bases, with 12 bases sitting between them. The V gene's germline CDR1 is SQVTM and CDR2 ANQGSEA.

The TCR comes from a person between 18 and 65 years old who received the Ad26.COV2.S COVID-19 vaccine or a placebo. This sequence joins TRBV29-1 and TRBJ1-2, with TRBD1 as a possible D gene (5 bases). The sample here was peripheral blood, taken in a trial of Ad26.COV2.S vaccine versus placebo. The CDR3 bases are TGCAGCGTTTCCGGGACGAGAGGCTACACCTTC. Encoded protein: CSVSGTRGYTF.